Listed below are T cell receptor beta chains from one sample, sequenced in a study of shared clonotypes between healthy human individuals. Repertoires were generated with immunoSEQ multiplex PCR, while TCRdb's copy carries only in-frame clones and drops some. The sample shows around 2,100,000 clones, about 95% of them seen only once. Sample: naive CD8+ T cells sorted from blood. The receptors shown here come from a man aged 18 to 29 in good health. CDR3s include the opening cysteine and the closing phenylalanine or tryptophan. The D gene is left open where the match is weak. Where a row states a size, it is once, few, many or the class of an expanded clone; other rows omit it.

NA	TRBV9	TRBJ1-2	TRBD1	TGTGCCAGCAGCCGGTCGGGGGACAGGGCGCGCGGCTACACCTTC	CASSRSGDRARGYTF
NA	TRBV4-1	TRBJ2-7	TRBD2	TGCGCCAGCAGCCAAGAGGAACCCGCGGGACTAGCGGGTGCCTACGAGCAGTACTTC	CASSQEEPAGLAGAYEQYF
NA	TRBV5-1	TRBJ2-1	NA	TGCGCCAGCAGCTTGGCTGGTGGGACCTACAATGAGCAGTTCTTC	CASSLAGGTYNEQFF
once	TRBV7-9	TRBJ2-7	TRBD1	TGTGCCAGCAGCCGGACAGGGGGCGACGAGCAGTACTTC	CASSRTGGDEQYF
NA	TRBV6-5	TRBJ1-2	NA	TGTGCCAGCAGTTACTCGGGGGACCCCAATATCTATGGCTACACCTTC	CASSYSGDPNIYGYTF
NA	TRBV6-5	TRBJ2-7	NA	TGTGCCAGCAGTTACTCGGAATACGAGCAGTACTTC	CASSYSEYEQYF
NA	TRBV10-1	TRBJ2-7	NA	TGCGCCAGCAGTGACGGGACTTCCTACGAGCAGTACTTC	CASSDGTSYEQYF
once	TRBV29-1	TRBJ2-7	NA	TGCAGCGTTGAAAAAGGTCAGAGTAACGAGCAGTACTTC	CSVEKGQSNEQYF
NA	TRBV2	TRBJ1-4	NA	TGTGCCAGCAGCTCCGGGACGGGCACTTCAACTAATGAAAAACTGTTTTTT	CASSSGTGTSTNEKLFF
NA	TRBV7-2	TRBJ2-5	TRBD1	TGTGCCAGCAGCGAGACGGGACAGGGGGGCGAGGAGACCCAGTACTTC	CASSETGQGGEETQYF
NA	TRBV7-9	TRBJ2-7	TRBD2	TGTGCCAGCAGCTTATGGAGCGGGGGGCGCTCCTACGAGCAGTACTTC	CASSLWSGGRSYEQYF
NA	TRBV6-5	TRBJ2-2	NA	TGTGCCAGCAGTTACCTACCCTCGAACACCGGGGAGCTGTTTTTT	CASSYLPSNTGELFF
NA	TRBV30	TRBJ2-3	TRBD2	TGTGCCTGGAGTGTACGGGCTAGCGGGTACAGCACAGATACGCAGTATTTT	CAWSVRASGYSTDTQYF
NA	TRBV6-1	TRBJ2-7	NA	TGTGCCAGCAGTGCCCGACAGTCCTACGAGCAGTACTTC	CASSARQSYEQYF
NA	TRBV5-8	TRBJ2-7	NA	TGTGCCAGCAGCTTGGAGGCAGCCTACGAGCAGTACTTC	CASSLEAAYEQYF
NA	TRBV5-6	TRBJ2-1	NA	TGTGCCAGCAGCTTTGCGGATAATGAGCAGTTCTTC	CASSFADNEQFF
NA	TRBV30	TRBJ2-7	NA	TGTGCCTGGAGTGTCATGGACAACTACGAGCAGTACTTC	CAWSVMDNYEQYF
NA	TRBV5-8	TRBJ1-4	NA	TGTGCCAGCAGCTATGAAGAGCCCAGTATATTTGCAACTAATGAAAAACTGTTTTTT	CASSYEEPSIFATNEKLFF
NA	TRBV27	TRBJ1-5	NA	TGTGCCAGCAGTTTTGTCCAGGGTCATCACGAAAACAATCAGCCCCAGCATTTT	CASSFVQGHHENNQPQHF
NA	TRBV27	TRBJ1-2	TRBD1	TGTGCCAGCAGTCCGAATGGAGGGGGCGCGGAAGGCTACACCTTC	CASSPNGGGAEGYTF
NA	TRBV4-3	TRBJ1-5	TRBD1	TGCGCCAGCAGCCATGGGGACAGGGGGACGGGGGGCAATCAGCCCCAGCATTTT	CASSHGDRGTGGNQPQHF
once	TRBV27	TRBJ1-5	NA	TGTGCCAGCAGTTTATATGGGGTCAATCAGCCCCAGCATTTT	CASSLYGVNQPQHF
NA	TRBV2	TRBJ1-3	NA	TGTGCCTTACACAGGAGCTCTGGAAACACCATATATTTT	CALHRSSGNTIYF
once	TRBV14	TRBJ1-2	NA	TGTGCCAGCAGCCAAGAAATAGCTAACTATGGCTACACCTTC	CASSQEIANYGYTF
NA	TRBV7-9	TRBJ2-7	TRBD1	TGTGCCAGCAGCTTAAATCTCGGGACAGTCGGGATGAGATACGAGCAGTACTTC	CASSLNLGTVGMRYEQYF
NA	TRBV21-1	TRBJ1-5	NA	TGTGCCAGCGAGCTCGGGGGGGGCCCCCAGCATTTT	CASELGGGPQHF
NA	TRBV30	TRBJ1-2	TRBD1	TGTGCCTGGGTCGGACAGGGTAATGGCTACACCTTC	CAWVGQGNGYTF
once	TRBV6-1	TRBJ1-5	TRBD1	TGTGCCAGCAGGGGAAGACAGGGCGGGCATCAGCCCCAGCATTTT	CASRGRQGGHQPQHF